This TCR beta chain was retrieved from a study of blood T cell repertoires in COVID-19. Some clones are missing from TCRdb's copy, which holds only in-frame ones; the method was immunoSEQ multiplex PCR. This table has 300,000 to 350,000 clones, about 91% appearing once. Material: peripheral blood. This TCR derives from a man aged 25 to 40 with COVID-19, enrolled during active disease.

The CDR3, as DNA: TGTGCCAGCTCACTGGCCAGGGTGGAGACCGGGGAGCTGTTTTTT. Amino acid sequence: CASSLARVETGELFF. The chain has TRBV18 and TRBJ2-2, with D perhaps TRBD1 (5 bases). Germline V lookup: CDR1 KGHSH, CDR2 LQKENI. Trimming shortened V by 4 bases and J by 5 bases, and 14 bases separated the two germline ends. The CDR3 covers 15 residues.